The present TCR beta chain was sequenced within a study of cytomegalovirus exposure and HLA in healthy donors. For the study at large: Earlier findings included about 120 million unique TCR beta sequences obtained from about 180 million T cells.

Comments on this clone: Its cognate antigen is unknown.

Study results and caveats: Reportedly, diagnosis of cytomegalovirus status by the classifier showed high specificity and sensitivity.

V was clipped by 0 bases and J by 3 bases, with 15 bases between them. Germline-derived CDR1 and CDR2 are SGHRS and YFSETQ. The CDR3 runs 16 residues. Use of 60 Vbeta and 13 Jbeta primers characterized the PCR. Per the study methods: In a later analysis, the count reached approximately 80 million unique TCR beta chains, with 10 million to 14 million shared. The method was immunoSEQ multiplex PCR; TCRdb's version includes in-frame clones alone and lacks a portion of them. V, J and clone size were drawn from that table, and D and trimming were deduced from the DNA. The top ten clones hold 4% to 5% of a sample with just under 80,000 clones, about 73% of them seen once.

The chain employs TRBV5-1 and TRBJ2-5, with a weak D call TRBD2 (6 bases). The sample comprised PBMCs. The sequence was obtained from a man between 35 and 55 years old in good health and CMV-seronegative. This CDR3 reads CASSLGGAGVEETQYF. CDR3 sequence (DNA): TGCGCCAGCAGCTTGGGCGGGGCCGGGGTAGAAGAGACCCAGTACTTC.